The rows below give T cell receptor beta chains drawn from one sample of a study of T cell responses to AZD1222 COVID-19 vaccine. Profiling relied on immunoSEQ multiplex PCR, and the TCRdb table lists in-frame clones only, not all of them. The data hold about 140,000 clones, with roughly 90% observed a single time. The specimen was peripheral blood, collected on day 0 of AZD1222 vaccination. Source of these receptors: an adult in good health. Both conserved end residues are trimmed from each CDR3.

TRBV18	TRBJ1-5	ASSRSGSNQPQH
TRBV7-2	TRBJ1-3	ASSLGLENTIY
TRBV14	TRBJ1-1	ASSQASLGAF
TRBV27	TRBJ1-1	ASSSGNTEAF
TRBV3-1/TRBV3-2	TRBJ2-3	ASSQERDTDTQY
TRBV19	TRBJ2-3	ASSILAGTDTQY
TRBV4-2	TRBJ2-3	ASSHEIGASTTDTQY
TRBV18	TRBJ2-7	ASSPPVHPYEQY
TRBV2	TRBJ1-5	ASRFGFGNQPQH
TRBV5-8	TRBJ2-7	ASSLRDSTYEQY
TRBV7-9	TRBJ1-2	ASSLNAAGGYT
TRBV2	TRBJ2-5	AGGGGSGTQY
TRBV5-5	TRBJ2-2	ASTPGDRGRGGELF
TRBV7-9	TRBJ1-2	ASSQPDRARGDGYT
TRBV6-5	TRBJ1-2	ASSTRDRGRGYT